One TCR beta chain is described in this entry. The antigen this receptor binds is unknown. Base quality data are lacking; no much larger clone is found one base away. This sample is part of a study of CD4 T cells in relation to SARS-CoV-2 and coronaviruses (dated by TCRdb to the early 2020s). For the study in its entirety: In the ViraFEST assay, PBMCs were cultured with antigen for 10 days, after which TCR beta CDR3s were sequenced to identify antigen-specific clonal expansions. Shared crossreactive spike epitopes were mapped to their HLA restriction using patient-derived lymphoblastoid cell lines. Expansion assays from other donors in the study were sequenced with a different, Illumina-based TCR-beta assay. The Adaptive Biotechnologies TCR-sequencing kit was used to sequence samples from three pre-COVID donors and the naive versus memory experiments, whereas other data were Illumina-based. Memory CD4+ T cell crossreactivity between SARS-CoV-2 and common cold coronavirus spike proteins was assessed at the TCR clonotype level in the study. An HIV-1 Nef peptide pool or a no-peptide culture served as the negative reference condition.

Library generation was performed with the immunoSEQ multiplex PCR assay. Regarding the original processing steps: During preprocessing, nonproductive sequences were removed, as were CDR3s that did not start with C, did not end with F or W, or were shorter than 7 amino acids. Antigen-specific clonotypes were called with the MANAFEST web app on the basis of expansion relative to the reference and to other culture wells. A clone was considered positive if the clone showed significant expansion compared with the reference culture in 2 of 3 replicate wells at an FDR below 0.05. To be called positive, a clone also had to show significant expansion compared with every other tandem well and an odds ratio greater than 5. Pairwise Levenshtein distance, computed with the stringdist R package after three terminal residues were trimmed from each end, was used as the measure of CDR3 homology. Held by TCRdb, this immuneACCESS table contains in-frame sequences only and omits some clones. Under half of the omission traces to an unresolved V gene where checked; the cause of the rest is unknown. V and J calls and clone size follow that table, whereas D and trimming were derived from the DNA. The sample table records some 23,000 clones; about 79% of these occur just once. The top ten hold around a fifth of the sample.

Paper-wide results and their limitations: No donor contributed both pre-pandemic and post-infection samples, which limited tracing the source of pre-existing responses. Around 65% of donors had memory CD4+ clonotypes that crossrecognized SARS-CoV-2 and at least one common cold coronavirus spike. Because the crossreactivity analysis focused on spike protein, crossreactivity against other viral proteins was not assessed. Small numbers of patients and of tested TCRs were a limitation of the study. Crossreactive clones showed significantly weaker SARS-CoV-2-driven expansion than monoreactive clones, consistent with antigenic imprinting.

CD4+ T cells from unexposed donors were collected before the COVID-19 pandemic (2011-2018). Following 10 days of culture, the EasySep CD4+ T cell isolation kit was used to isolate CD4+ T cells. Unexposed donor CD4+ T cells were tested for reactivity to SARS-CoV-2 S and N and four common cold coronavirus spike pools, as cell number allowed. Each well received over 1.5 million PBMCs, cultured in IMDM supplemented with about 5.4% human AB serum and around 10 IU/ml IL-2. Half of the culture medium was replaced with fresh IL-2-containing medium on days 3 and 7. Each peptide culture condition was generally run in triplicate replicate wells. Leukapheresis product for the unexposed donors was purchased commercially. PBMCs were isolated from leukapheresis product or whole blood by Ficoll-Paque PLUS gradient centrifugation. PBMCs were either cryopreserved at -140°C or used fresh in the expansion assay. The QIAamp Micro DNA Kit was used to extract genomic DNA from the CD4+ T cells.

Trimming at the junction amounts to 5 bases on V and 2 bases on J, and the germline ends lie 13 bases apart. Sequences MNHEY (CDR1) and SVGAGI (CDR2) are obtained from the germline V gene. The CDR3 covers 14 residues, taking in both the cysteine and the phenylalanine. The DNA shown is the 42-base CDR3, in frame from base 1. The chain is assembled from TRBV6-5 and TRBJ2-7; D gene: possibly TRBD2, on 5 matching bases. The clonotype originates from a human donor in good health. The sequencing sample was made of CD4+ T cells from PBMCs, cultured in vitro. The CDR3 protein: CASSPYSGAYEQYF. At the DNA level, the sequence is TGTGCCAGCAGTCCCTACAGCGGAGCCTACGAGCAGTACTTC.